This T cell receptor beta chain was observed in a study of cytomegalovirus exposure and HLA in healthy donors. Points from the study as a whole: The study assumed roughly uniform donor sequencing depth for presence/absence analyses. In terms of immune exposure information, only CMV serostatus was available. Previously analyzed data showed that most TCR beta V segments were productive at a frequency of about 87% or about 30%. In a later analysis, V- and J-gene trimming of beta chains associated with a DCLRE1C missense variant, replicated independently.

V lost 4 bases and J 0 bases, leaving 16 bases between the germline ends. There are 16 residues in the CDR3. The germline V gene encodes CDR1 MDHEN and CDR2 SYDVKM. 60 Vbeta and 13 Jbeta primers were used in PCR. Profiling relied on immunoSEQ multiplex PCR, and the TCRdb table lists in-frame clones only, not all of them. The sample holds fewer than 100,000 clones. Concerning this clone: Its antigen is not known.

The sequenced sample was PBMCs. The chain recombines TRBV28 with TRBJ2-7; D call uncertain. This TCR derives from a man aged 45-65 years in good health and CMV-seronegative. CDR3: CASSSPLGLSSYEQYF. CDR3 sequence (DNA): TGTGCCAGCAGTTCCCCCCTCGGGTTAAGCTCCTACGAGCAGTACTTC.